The 11 T cell receptor beta chains below come from one sample, sequenced in a study of cytomegalovirus exposure and HLA in healthy donors. TCRdb's copy holds only in-frame clones and misses some; the assay was immunoSEQ multiplex PCR. Among roughly 200,000 clones listed, around nine tenths were seen once. Specimen: PBMCs. The receptors stem from a man younger than 40 in good health and CMV-seropositive.

V and J are TRBV6-6 and TRBJ2-3; tentatively, D is TRBD2 (6 bases). In germline, CDR1 is MNHNY, CDR2 SVGAGI (reference sequence). Between the trimmed V and J ends, which lost 0 bases and 0 bases, there was a span of 10 bases. This CDR3 has 16 amino acids. The DNA for the CDR3 is TGTGCCAGCAGTTACTCGACGGGGACTAGCACAGATACGCAGTATTTT. Translated: CASSYSTGTSTDTQYF.

The chain has TRBV11-2 and TRBJ2-2; unclear D gene. There are 10 residues in the CDR3. From germline, CDR1 is SGHAT and CDR2 FQNNGV. Trimming stripped 10 bases from V and 5 bases from J, with 5 bases between. For the CDR3, the DNA is TGTGCCACTCTAACCGGGGAGCTGTTTTTT. This codes for CATLTGELFF.

V is TRBV18 and J is TRBJ2-1; the match to TRBD2 covers 7 bases. Per the germline V gene, CDR1 is KGHSH and CDR2 is LQKENI. The CDR3 length is 16 residues. V gave up 6 bases and J gave up 5 bases; unmatched junction bases: 13. The CDR3 spells CASSSNKRGVNNEQFF. The DNA for the CDR3 is TGTGCCAGCTCCAGTAACAAGCGGGGCGTTAACAATGAGCAGTTCTTC.

CDR3 region: CASSRRWRSSYEQYF. CDR3 sequence (DNA): TGTGCCAGCAGCCGCCGGTGGCGCAGCTCCTACGAGCAGTACTTC. The chain recombines TRBV11-2 with TRBJ2-7; D gene ambiguous. Looked up from germline, CDR1 is SGHAT and CDR2 is FQNNGV. Deletions cut 5 bases from V and 0 bases from J, with 14 bases between. The CDR3 is made up of 15 amino acids.

The J gene is TRBJ1-2, the V gene TRBV5-8; the D is unclear. The length of the CDR3 is 12 residues. Germline-derived CDR1 and CDR2 are SGHTS and YDEGEE. V was pared by 7 bases and J by 8 bases, with 15 bases between. The CDR3 is CASARVKGGYTF. CDR3 sequence (DNA): TGTGCCAGCGCTCGGGTGAAGGGAGGCTACACCTTC.

Here the CDR3 reads CASSPIEGGETQYF. DNA of the CDR3: TGTGCCAGCTCACCAATTGAGGGTGGAGAGACCCAGTACTTC. The V call is TRBV18, the J call TRBJ2-5, with D maybe TRBD2 (5 bases). The V and J ends lost 2 bases and 4 bases respectively, with 11 bases between them. The CDR3 extends over 14 amino acids. Germline loops: CDR1 KGHSH, CDR2 LQKENI.

The count of this clone is one. V gene TRBV7-2 combines with J gene TRBJ2-5; 8 bases agree with TRBD2. The CDR3 consists of 17 residues. V was clipped by 3 bases and J by 5 bases; unmatched bases: 14. Germline V gene lookup returns CDR1 SGHTA and CDR2 FQGNSA. CDR3 nucleotide sequence: TGTGCCAGCAGCTTTCGGGGACCCGGGACTAGTCGGGAGACCCAGTACTTC. Amino acids: CASSFRGPGTSRETQYF.

The chain links TRBV9 to TRBJ1-4, with unresolved D. With 0 bases removed from V and 6 bases from J, the gap between germline ends came to 12 bases. The CDR3 has 15 amino acids. The germline V gene has CDR1 SGDLS and CDR2 YYNGEE. CDR3 residues: CASSVGSGVHEKLFF. CDR3 sequence (DNA): TGTGCCAGCAGCGTAGGGTCCGGGGTGCATGAAAAACTGTTTTTT.

The V and J genes are TRBV28 and TRBJ1-2, with 10 bases fitting TRBD1. CDR3 length: 14 residues. With V trimmed by 4 bases and J by 6 bases, 5 bases remained unmatched. CDR1 MDHEN and CDR2 SYDVKM come from the germline V gene. In nucleotides, the CDR3 is TGTGCCAGCAGTTGGGGACAGGGGCGGGATGGCTACACCTTC. This gives the protein CASSWGQGRDGYTF.

This clone was observed a single time. V gene TRBV27 combines with J gene TRBJ1-1; TRBD1 matches 7 bases. The J segment lost 6 bases and the V segment lost 4 bases, leaving 11 bases of the junction unmatched. CDR1 MNHEY and CDR2 SMNVEV come from the germline V gene (reference sequence). The CDR3 has 15 amino acids. CDR3: CASSSALGGGPEAFF. The CDR3 DNA sequence: TGTGCCAGCAGTTCGGCATTGGGAGGGGGCCCTGAAGCTTTCTTT.

The CDR3: CASSLAGSGPTDTQYF. The CDR3 DNA reads TGTGCCAGCAGCTTGGCCGGGAGCGGCCCCACAGATACGCAGTATTTT. This chain connects TRBV5-6 to TRBJ2-3, with D possibly matching TRBD2 (6 bases). V lost 0 bases and J 2 bases, leaving 13 bases between the germline ends. The CDR3 has 16 amino acids. Germline values: CDR1 SGHDT, CDR2 YYEEEE.